What follows are 18 T cell receptor beta chains derived from one specimen sequenced in a study of blood T cells in healthy people across ages (dated by TCRdb to about 2015). Library preparation employed 5' RACE. Sequencing was performed on an Illumina HiSeq 2500. The second PCR ran for roughly 6 to 11 cycles and used a J-beta primer mix along with a sample-barcoded 5' primer. TCRdb redid the processing of the public reads, applying fastp at Q25 and MiXCR, and retained in-frame beta chains. Each CDR3 protein appears once, grouped with its most common genes and DNA. Present in this sample are 600,000 to 850,000 distinct CDR3 sequences, 43% of which were seen just once. The ten largest clones add up to 20% to 25% of the sample. Sequences were obtained from blood. The receptors were gathered from a woman aged 55-70 years in good health.

This chain uses TRBV7-6 with TRBJ2-2; D assignment may be TRBD1 or TRBD2 (5 bases each). V lost 0 bases to trimming and J lost 4 bases, with 6 bases between them. Germline V gene data show CDR1 as SGHVS and CDR2 as FNYEAQ. This CDR3 is built from 14 residues. The CDR3 region has the DNA TGTGCCAGCAGCTTAGCAGGGACCACCGGGGAGCTGTTTTTT. Translating gives CASSLAGTTGELFF.

Ten or more counts support this clonotype. This sequence joins TRBV10-3 and TRBJ1-2, with TRBD1 matching 10 bases. Looked up from germline, CDR1 is ENHRY and CDR2 is SYGVKD. The CDR3 totals 14 residues. Losses at the gene ends were 6 bases for V and 6 bases for J; bases not matched to a gene: 7. CDR3 in DNA: TGTGCCATCAGGGAAGACAGGGGGCTGGATGGCTACACCTTC. This sequence encodes CAIREDRGLDGYTF.

The chain couples TRBV20-1 to TRBJ1-2; no reliable D call. V was trimmed by 4 bases and J by 2 bases, leaving 14 bases between them. CDR3 length: 14 residues. The germline V gene encodes CDR1 DFQATT and CDR2 SNEGSKA (reference sequence). CDR3 sequence reads: CSAIGRTENYGYTF. The CDR3 DNA follows: TGCAGTGCTATAGGCCGGACGGAAAACTATGGCTACACCTTC.

V and J are TRBV3-1 and TRBJ2-5; no firm D call. The germline CDR1 and CDR2 sequences are LGHDT and YNNKEL (reference sequence). This CDR3 contains 14 residues. V dropped 0 bases and J dropped 11 bases, with 16 bases sitting between them. In DNA, the CDR3 is TGTGCCAGCAGCCAAGAGGGCAGCAAAAATGAGCAGTACTTC. Its protein product is CASSQEGSKNEQYF.

Notes on this clonotype: In this CDR3 the conserved last residue, phenylalanine or tryptophan, is missing, so a read error is likely. This sequence joins TRBV7-2 and TRBJ2-1, with D maybe TRBD2 (5 bases). CDR1 is SGHTA, CDR2 FQGNSA, per germline. V gave up 2 bases and J gave up 6 bases, with 17 bases separating them. The CDR3 runs 16 residues. The CDR3 DNA sequence: TGTGCCAGCAGCTTAAGGGAGCGACGAGATGGCAATGAGCAGTTCTTA. It encodes CASSLRERRDGNEQFL.

This clonotype appeared a few times. This chain connects TRBV9 to TRBJ2-5, with D possibly matching TRBD1 (5 bases). The germline V gene has CDR1 SGDLS and CDR2 YYNGEE. Trimming shortened V by 0 bases and J by 5 bases, and 5 bases separated the two germline ends. The CDR3 covers 12 residues. The CDR3 DNA reads TGTGCCAGCAGCGTAGAGGGGGAGACCCAGTACTTC. It encodes CASSVEGETQYF. Filled out from reference TRBV9 and TRBJ2-5, the complete variable domain reads DSGVTQTPKHLITATGQRVTLRCSPRSGDLSVYWYQQSLDQGLQFLIQYYNGEERAKGNILERFSAQQFPDLHSELNLSSLELGDSALYFCASSVEGETQYFGPGTRLLVL.

The V call is TRBV20-1, the J call TRBJ2-3; 14 bases agree with TRBD2. This CDR3 contains 14 residues. V was clipped by 6 bases and J by 9 bases; unmatched bases: 8. In germline, CDR1 is DFQATT, CDR2 SNEGSKA (reference sequence). The CDR3 DNA sequence: TGCAGTGCGTGGGGACTAGCGGGAGATTCCACGCAGTATTTT. Its translation is CSAWGLAGDSTQYF.

DNA for the CDR3: TGTGCCAGCAGCCGTTACACCCAGGGTCATGGCTACACCTTC. Translated: CASSRYTQGHGYTF. This chain joins TRBV12-3 or TRBV12-4 and TRBJ1-2; D may be TRBD1 (5 bases). V lost 6 bases and J lost 6, with 17 bases in between. The CDR3 totals 14 residues.

This clonotype was observed a few times. The V call is TRBV11-3, the J call TRBJ2-7; D unresolved. From germline, CDR1 is SGHNT and CDR2 YENEEA. CDR3 length: 14 amino acids. Trimming shortened V by 5 bases and J by 2 bases, and 13 bases separated the two germline ends. CDR3 sequence reads: CASSLSRYTYEQYF. The CDR3 region has the DNA TGTGCCAGCAGCCTATCACGATATACCTACGAGCAGTACTTC.

The chain has TRBV21-1 and TRBJ1-6. TRBV21-1 constitutes a pseudogene. The CDR3 runs to 17 residues. CDR3 amino acids: CASSKAGGDSYNSPLHF. In nucleotides, the CDR3 is TGTGCCAGCAGCAAAGCGGGAGGGGACTCCTATAATTCACCCCTCCACTTT.

Ten or more counts support this clonotype. This chain joins TRBV6-1 and TRBJ2-3; TRBD1 or TRBD2 may be the D gene (5 bases each). This CDR3 comprises 17 residues. Germline V CDR1 and CDR2: MNHNS, SASEGT. Trimming took 5 bases from V and 8 from J, leaving 26 bases between them. CDR3 region: CASSPRWGRGYEATQYF. The CDR3 DNA sequence: TGTGCCAGCAGTCCGCGGTGGGGACGGGGCTATGAGGCTACGCAGTATTTT.

Many counts were recorded for this clonotype. The rearrangement uses TRBV5-1 and TRBJ2-1; 9 nucleotides line up with TRBD1. The trim removed 4 bases at V and 3 bases at J, leaving 5 bases unmatched. Germline V gene data show CDR1 as SGHRS and CDR2 as YFSETQ. The CDR3 loop spans 15 amino acids. The CDR3 loop is CASSTGQGNYNEQFF. The DNA for the CDR3 is TGCGCCAGCAGCACGGGACAGGGCAACTACAATGAGCAGTTCTTC. Filled out from reference TRBV5-1 and TRBJ2-1, the complete variable domain reads KAGVTQTPRYLIKTRGQQVTLSCSPISGHRSVSWYQQTPGQGLQFLFEYFSETQRNKGNFPGRFSGRQFSNSRSEMNVSTLELGDSALYLCASSTGQGNYNEQFFGPGTRLTVL.

The chain is built from TRBV6-5 and TRBJ1-4; TRBD1 agrees at 8 bases. J was trimmed by 8 bases and V by 0 bases; bases with no gene match: 5. Germline CDR1 and CDR2: MNHEY and SVGAGI. The CDR3 has 15 amino acids. The DNA for the CDR3 is TGTGCCAGCAGTTACTCGACAGGGGTACGGGAAAAACTGTTTTTT. Translated: CASSYSTGVREKLFF.

This clonotype was detected a few times. With a much larger clone just one base away, this may be a read error. This sequence joins TRBV28 and TRBJ2-1; 10 positions agree with TRBD2. Germline CDR1 MDHEN, CDR2 SYDVKM. The CDR3 is 15 amino acids. The junction had 1 base not matched to a gene; V was cut back by 5 bases and J by 0 bases. CDR3 sequence: CASSASGSSYNEQFF. CDR3 DNA sequence: TGTGCCAGCAGTGCTAGCGGGAGCTCCTACAATGAGCAGTTCTTC.

As for this clonotype: A junction end diverges from the germline sequence, so it may reflect a read error. The chain carries TRBV12-3 or TRBV12-4 and TRBJ1-5; TRBD1 aligns across 11 bases. The CDR3 loop spans 15 amino acids. The CDR3 DNA reads as TGTGCCTGCAGTTCCGGGACAGGGGGGAGACAGCCCCAGCATTTT. It is translated as CACSSGTGGRQPQHF.

The chain couples TRBV6-6 to TRBJ2-2; no clear D. The CDR3 consists of 14 residues. With 4 bases removed from V and 2 bases from J, the gap between germline ends came to 8 bases. Germline V gene sequence: CDR1 MNHNY, CDR2 SVGAGI (reference sequence). This CDR3 is CASSCGTNTGELFF. The CDR3 DNA sequence: TGTGCCAGCAGTTGCGGTACCAACACCGGGGAGCTGTTTTTT.

The table lists this clonotype with a few counts. The V and J genes are TRBV5-1 and TRBJ1-1, with TRBD1 matching 7 bases. Trimming took 2 bases from V and 1 from J; bases not matched to a gene: 2. The CDR3 extends over 14 amino acids. Per germline, CDR1 SGHRS and CDR2 YFSETQ. DNA of the CDR3: TGCGCCAGCAGCTTTGACAGGGCGAACACTGAAGCTTTCTTT. It is translated as CASSFDRANTEAFF.

The sample holds a few counts of this clonotype. This chain joins TRBV20-1 and TRBJ1-6, with 8 bases identical to TRBD1. Germline trimming cut 4 bases from V and 10 bases from J; bases unmatched to any gene: 6. Germline V gives CDR1 DFQATT, CDR2 SNEGSKA (reference sequence). This CDR3 is built from 13 residues. The DNA for the CDR3 is TGCAGTGCTAAAAGACAGGGGATATCACCCCTCCACTTT. Protein: CSAKRQGISPLHF.